Here is one TCR beta chain with its context. Its cognate antigen is unknown. The data originate from a study of T cell responses to AZD1222 COVID-19 vaccine. Trimming removed 7 bases from V and 0 bases from J; junction bases left unmatched: 5. CDR3 length: 14 amino acids. Germline V gene data show CDR1 as SGHRS and CDR2 as YFSETQ. Study conclusions and caveats: Regions 160-218 and 743-854 dominated among vaccine-associated CD4 TCRs spanning spike. Only 6 or 7 people who got AZD1222 tested seropositive at baseline. Spike-specific TCR depth and breadth grew after two AZD1222 doses. There were mostly white British donors and more females than males, and clonal diversity was possibly underestimated.

Method: immunoSEQ multiplex PCR; TCRdb's copy keeps in-frame clones and lacks some. The data contain around 84,000 clones, 85% to 90% of them seen just once; the ten biggest clones take up roughly 31%. This rearrangement joins TRBV5-1 to TRBJ2-7; 9 bases are shared with TRBD2. The specimen comprised peripheral blood, sampled on day 0 of AZD1222 vaccination. The TCR was taken from an adult in good health. The CDR3 protein is CASRREGSSYEQYF. CDR3 DNA sequence: TGCGCCAGCCGGCGGGAGGGTAGCTCCTACGAGCAGTACTTC.